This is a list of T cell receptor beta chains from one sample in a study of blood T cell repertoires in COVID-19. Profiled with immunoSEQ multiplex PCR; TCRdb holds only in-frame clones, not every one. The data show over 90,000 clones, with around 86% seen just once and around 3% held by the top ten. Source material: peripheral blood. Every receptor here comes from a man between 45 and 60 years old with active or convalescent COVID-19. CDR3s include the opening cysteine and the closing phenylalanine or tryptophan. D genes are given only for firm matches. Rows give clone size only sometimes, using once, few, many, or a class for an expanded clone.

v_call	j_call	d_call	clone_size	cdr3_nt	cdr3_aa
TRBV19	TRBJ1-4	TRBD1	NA	TGTGCCAGTAGCCTAACAGGGGGGCATGAAAAACTGTTTTTT	CASSLTGGHEKLFF
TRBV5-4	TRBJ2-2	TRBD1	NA	TGTGCCAGCAGCTACCGACAGGGTGGCACCGGGGAGCTGTTTTTT	CASSYRQGGTGELFF
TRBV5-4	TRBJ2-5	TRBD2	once	TGTGCCAGCAGCTGGGGGGGGAGGGGACAAGAGACCCAGTACTTC	CASSWGGRGQETQYF
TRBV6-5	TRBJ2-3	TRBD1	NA	TGTGCCAGCAGTCTTTCGGGACAGGGGTCAGATACGCAGTATTTT	CASSLSGQGSDTQYF
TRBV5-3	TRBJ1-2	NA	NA	TGTGCCAGAAGCTTTCAGCCAGGGTGGGTTAACTATGGCTACACCTTC	CARSFQPGWVNYGYTF
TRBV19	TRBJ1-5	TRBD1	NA	TGTGCCAGTAGTACCCAGGGGGGAAACCAGCCCCAGCATTTT	CASSTQGGNQPQHF
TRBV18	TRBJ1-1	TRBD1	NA	TGTGCCAGCTCACCGCAAGGGGACAGGGCTAACACTGAAGCTTTCTTT	CASSPQGDRANTEAFF
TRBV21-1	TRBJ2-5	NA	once	TGTGCCAGCAGCAAAGGAGGTGGGACAGGGGTTCCCCAAGAGACCCAGTACTTC	CASSKGGGTGVPQETQYF
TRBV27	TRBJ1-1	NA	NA	TGTGCCAGCAGTTTTGGAAATCGGCAGGGCACTGAAGCTTTCTTT	CASSFGNRQGTEAFF
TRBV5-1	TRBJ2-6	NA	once	TGCGCCAGCAGAACGACCGTGACTGCTGGGGCCAACGTCCTGACTTTC	CASRTTVTAGANVLTF
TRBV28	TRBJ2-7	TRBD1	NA	TGTGCCAGCACCTCACCGGGACAGGGGGACTACGAGCAGTACTTC	CASTSPGQGDYEQYF
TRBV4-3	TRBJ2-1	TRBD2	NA	TGCGCCAGCAGCCAAGACCCCGGGGGGGCCTCCTACAATGAGCAGTTCTTC	CASSQDPGGASYNEQFF
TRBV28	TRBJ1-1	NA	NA	TGTGCCAGCAGTTTATATCAGAACACTGAAGCTTTCTTT	CASSLYQNTEAFF
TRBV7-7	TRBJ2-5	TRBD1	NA	TGTGCCAGCAGCCTGGACAGGGAAGAGACCCAGTACTTC	CASSLDREETQYF
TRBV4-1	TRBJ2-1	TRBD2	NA	TGCGCCAGCAGCCAGATCGTTCTAGCGGGGGGTCCCTACAATGAGCAGTTCTTC	CASSQIVLAGGPYNEQFF
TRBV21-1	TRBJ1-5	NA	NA	TGTGCCAGCAGCAAAGACAGGGGAGGCAATCAGCCCCAGCATTTT	CASSKDRGGNQPQHF
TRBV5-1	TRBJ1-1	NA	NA	TGCGCCAGCAAGGACAGGAACACTGAAGCTTTCTTT	CASKDRNTEAFF
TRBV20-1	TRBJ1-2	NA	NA	TGCAGTGCAAGTCCGGGGGGTGGCTACACCTTC	CSASPGGGYTF
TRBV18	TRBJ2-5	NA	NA	TGTGCCAGCTCATCCACAGGTGGGGTTTCAGAGACCCAGTACTTC	CASSSTGGVSETQYF
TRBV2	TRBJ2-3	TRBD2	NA	TGTGCCAGCAGTGAACTTCCAGCGGGGAACACAGATACGCAGTATTTT	CASSELPAGNTDTQYF
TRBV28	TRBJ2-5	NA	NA	TGTGCCAGCAGTTCCACAGGGATCCAAGAGACCCAGTACTTC	CASSSTGIQETQYF
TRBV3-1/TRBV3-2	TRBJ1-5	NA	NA	TGTGCCAGCAGCCAAGTGGAGGATCAGCCCCAGCATTTT	CASSQVEDQPQHF
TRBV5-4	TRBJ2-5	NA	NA	TGTGCCAGCAGCGGTGAGAGGGGGGGCCGTCAAGAGACCCAGTACTTC	CASSGERGGRQETQYF
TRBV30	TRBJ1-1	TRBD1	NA	TGTGCCTGGAGACGACAGGGAGGTACTGAAGCTTTCTTT	CAWRRQGGTEAFF
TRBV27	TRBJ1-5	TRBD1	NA	TGTGCCAGCAGACAGGGGAGCAATCAGCCCCAGCATTTT	CASRQGSNQPQHF
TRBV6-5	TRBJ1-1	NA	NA	TGTGCCAGCAGTTGGAGCGATTCGACCGAAGCTTTCTTT	CASSWSDSTEAFF
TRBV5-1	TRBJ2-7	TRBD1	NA	TGCGCCAGCAGCCTACAGGGGTTAACCTACGAGCAGTACTTC	CASSLQGLTYEQYF
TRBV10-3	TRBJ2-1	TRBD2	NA	TGTGCCATCAGTGACACTAGCGGGGGGGCCAATGAGCAGTTCTTC	CAISDTSGGANEQFF
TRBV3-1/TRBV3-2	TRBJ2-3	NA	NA	TGTGCCAGCAGCCAAGAAACCCCGGGACACCGCACAGATACGCAGTATTTT	CASSQETPGHRTDTQYF
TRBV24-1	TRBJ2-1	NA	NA	TGTGCCACCACGACAGGGGGACTAGAAAGACAGTTCTTC	CATTTGGLERQFF
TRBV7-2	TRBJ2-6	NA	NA	TGTGCCAGCGGACCGGGGTATTCCTCTGGGGCCAACGTCCTGACTTTC	CASGPGYSSGANVLTF
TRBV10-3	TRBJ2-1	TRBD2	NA	TGTGCCATCAGTGAGTCAGGACTAGCGGGGGTGGAGCAGTTCTTC	CAISESGLAGVEQFF
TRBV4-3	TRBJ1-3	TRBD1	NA	TGCGCCAGCAGCCAAGGGACAGGGACTGGAAACACCATATATTTT	CASSQGTGTGNTIYF
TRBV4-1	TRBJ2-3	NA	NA	TGCGCCAGCAGCCAAGATAGGGGCACCACAGATACGCAGTATTTT	CASSQDRGTTDTQYF
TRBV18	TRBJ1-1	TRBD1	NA	TGTGCCAGCTCACCTCAGGGGGGGAACACTGAAGCTTTCTTT	CASSPQGGNTEAFF
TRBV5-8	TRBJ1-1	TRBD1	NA	TGTGCCAGCAGCCTAAGGACAGGGGTACGGAACACTGAAGCTTTCTTT	CASSLRTGVRNTEAFF
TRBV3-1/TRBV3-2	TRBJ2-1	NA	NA	TGTGCCAGCAGCCAAGATACCTTAGCGGCGAACCGAGTCTTC	CASSQDTLAANRVF
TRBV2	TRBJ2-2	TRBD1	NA	TGTGCCAGCATGACAGGGGGCGCGAGCACCGGGGAGCTGTTTTTT	CASMTGGASTGELFF
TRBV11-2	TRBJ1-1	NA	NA	TGTGCCAGCAGATCTAACACTGAAGCTTTCTTT	CASRSNTEAFF
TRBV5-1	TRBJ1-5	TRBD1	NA	TGCGCCAGCAGCTTAGGGGCGACAGGGGGTAGCAATCAGCCCCAGCATTTT	CASSLGATGGSNQPQHF
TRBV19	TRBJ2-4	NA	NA	TGTGCCAGTAGTCTGGGGGCGGGTATAGCCAAAAACATTCAGTACTTC	CASSLGAGIAKNIQYF
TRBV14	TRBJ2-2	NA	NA	TGTGCCCCGGGGCAGGGGAAGGGCGGGGAGCTGTTTTTT	CAPGQGKGGELFF
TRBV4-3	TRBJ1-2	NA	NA	TGCGCCAGCAGCCAAGATTCGAAGAGGGAAGGAGGCTACACCTTC	CASSQDSKREGGYTF
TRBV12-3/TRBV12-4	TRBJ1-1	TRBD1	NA	TGTGCCAGCGGGACAGTCGAAGCTTTCTTT	CASGTVEAFF
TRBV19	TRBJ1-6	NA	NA	TGTGCCAGTAGTATAGCCGGTAATTCACCCCTCCACTTT	CASSIAGNSPLHF
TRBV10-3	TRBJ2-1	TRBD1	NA	TGTGCCATCAAGGGAGGGACAGGGGCGAACAATGAGCAGTTCTTC	CAIKGGTGANNEQFF
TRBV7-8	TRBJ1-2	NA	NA	TGTGCCAGCAGCTTAGTTAGCGGGGGCGTTGGCTACACCTTC	CASSLVSGGVGYTF